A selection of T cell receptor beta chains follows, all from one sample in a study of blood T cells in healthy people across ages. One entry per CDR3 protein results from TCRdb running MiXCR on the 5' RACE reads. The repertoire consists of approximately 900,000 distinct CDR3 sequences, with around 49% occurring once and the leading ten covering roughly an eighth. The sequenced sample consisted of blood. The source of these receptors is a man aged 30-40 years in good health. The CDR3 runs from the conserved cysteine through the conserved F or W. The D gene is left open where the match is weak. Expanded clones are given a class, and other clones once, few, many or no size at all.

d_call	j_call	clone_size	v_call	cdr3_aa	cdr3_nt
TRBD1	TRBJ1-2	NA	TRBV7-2	CASSSDRVSGYTF	TGTGCCAGCAGTTCGGACAGGGTCTCTGGCTACACCTTC
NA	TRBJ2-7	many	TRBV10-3	CAIGLGAYEQYF	TGTGCCATAGGCTTGGGCGCCTACGAGCAGTACTTC
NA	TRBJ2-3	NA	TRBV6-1	CASSFSSYRRQDTQYF	TGTGCCAGCAGTTTTTCTTCGTATCGACGCCAAGATACGCAGTATTTT
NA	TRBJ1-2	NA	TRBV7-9	CASSLDGGRNYGYTF	TGTGCCAGCAGCTTAGACGGTGGCCGAAACTATGGCTACACCTTC
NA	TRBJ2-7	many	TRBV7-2	CASSPSAGRKSYEQYF	TGTGCCAGCAGCCCAAGTGCGGGGAGGAAATCCTACGAGCAGTACTTC
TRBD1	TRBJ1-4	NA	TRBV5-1	CASSTYRGSNEKLFF	TGCGCCAGCAGCACCTACAGGGGATCTAATGAAAAACTGTTTTTT
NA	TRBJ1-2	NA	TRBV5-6	CASSLDQGIHTF	TGTGCCAGCAGCTTGGATCAGGGGATCCACACCTTC
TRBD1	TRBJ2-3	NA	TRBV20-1	CSSPGQGSFGAQYF	TGCAGTTCTCCGGGACAGGGGTCATTCGGAGCGCAGTATTTT
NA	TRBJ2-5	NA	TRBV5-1	CASSLLGDRVETQYF	TGCGCCAGCAGCTTGTTGGGGGATCGGGTGGAGACCCAGTACTTC
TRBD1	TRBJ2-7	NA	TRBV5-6	CASSWDRELSEQYF	TGTGCCAGCAGCTGGGACAGGGAGCTAAGCGAGCAGTACTTC
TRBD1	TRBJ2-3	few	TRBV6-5	CASSKDRGLGTDTQYF	TGTGCCAGCAGTAAGGACAGGGGGCTTGGCACAGATACGCAGTATTTT
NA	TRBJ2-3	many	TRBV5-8	CASSSGQQIGFTDTQYF	TGTGCCAGCAGCTCCGGACAGCAGATTGGGTTCACAGATACGCAGTATTTT
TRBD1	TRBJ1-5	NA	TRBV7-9	CASSPPFGQGNQPQHF	TGTGCCAGCAGCCCGCCATTTGGACAGGGCAATCAGCCCCAGCATTTT
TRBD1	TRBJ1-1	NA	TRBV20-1	CSARGTGGDSAEAFF	TGCAGTGCTAGGGGGACAGGGGGGGACTCCGCTGAAGCTTTCTTT
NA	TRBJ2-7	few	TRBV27	CASSSADRNSYEQYF	TGTGCCAGCAGTTCGGCCGACAGGAACAGCTACGAGCAGTACTTC
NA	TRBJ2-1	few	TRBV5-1	CASSADLYNEQFF	TGCGCCAGCAGCGCAGACTTATACAATGAGCAGTTCTTC
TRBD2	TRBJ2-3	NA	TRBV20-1	CSAGTSGGYTQYF	TGCAGTGCCGGGACTAGCGGGGGATATACGCAGTATTTT
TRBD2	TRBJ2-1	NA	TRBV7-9	CASSLSSGGETNYNEQFF	TGTGCCAGCAGCTTATCTAGCGGGGGGGAGACTAATTACAATGAGCAGTTCTTC
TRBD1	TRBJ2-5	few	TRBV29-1	CSVIGTEETQYF	TGCAGCGTTATTGGGACAGAGGAGACCCAGTACTTC
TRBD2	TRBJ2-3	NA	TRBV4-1	CASRRTGLGSMDTQYF	TGCGCCAGCAGGAGGACGGGACTAGGGAGTATGGATACGCAGTATTTT
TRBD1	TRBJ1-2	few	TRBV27	CASRADRANYGYTF	TGTGCCAGCAGGGCCGACAGGGCTAACTATGGCTACACCTTC
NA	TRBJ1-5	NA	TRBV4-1	CASSLRQAPQPQHF	TGCGCCAGCAGCCTTCGCCAGGCGCCTCAGCCCCAGCATTTT
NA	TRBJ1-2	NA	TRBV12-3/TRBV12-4	CASSLAPSRKGVYGYTF	TGTGCCAGCAGTTTAGCCCCTTCTCGTAAGGGTGTCTATGGCTACACCTTC
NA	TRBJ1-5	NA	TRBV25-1	CASSESGLGNQPQHF	TGTGCCAGCAGTGAATCAGGGCTGGGGAATCAGCCCCAGCATTTT
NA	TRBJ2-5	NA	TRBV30	CAWSVTSETQYF	TGTGCCTGGAGTGTAACTTCGGAGACCCAGTACTTC
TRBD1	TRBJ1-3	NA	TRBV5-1	CASSYGQGSGNTIYF	TGCGCCAGCAGCTACGGACAGGGGTCCGGAAACACCATATATTTT
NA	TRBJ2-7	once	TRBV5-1	CASREQGSNPYEQYF	TGCGCCAGCAGAGAACAGGGCTCAAATCCCTACGAGCAGTACTTC
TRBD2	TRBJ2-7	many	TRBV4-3	CASSQDLAGDYEQYF	TGCGCCAGCAGCCAAGATCTAGCGGGGGACTACGAGCAGTACTTC
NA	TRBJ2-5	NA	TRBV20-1	CSASRDPETQYF	TGCAGTGCTAGCCGGGACCCAGAGACCCAGTACTTC
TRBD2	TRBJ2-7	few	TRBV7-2	CASSPEAGVREQYF	TGTGCCAGCAGCCCTGAAGCGGGGGTACGGGAGCAGTACTTC
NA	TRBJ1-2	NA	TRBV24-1	CATSDTAGGYTF	TGTGCCACCAGTGATACGGCGGGGGGCTACACCTTC
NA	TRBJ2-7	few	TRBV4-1	CASSQVDGYEQYF	TGCGCCAGCAGCCAGGTGGACGGCTACGAGCAGTACTTC
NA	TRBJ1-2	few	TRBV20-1	CSARGDSELANYGYTF	TGCAGTGCCCGAGGGGACTCGGAGTTAGCTAACTATGGCTACACCTTC
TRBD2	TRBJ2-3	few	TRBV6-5	CASSYLAGGSDTQYF	TGTGCCAGCAGTTATTTGGCGGGGGGTTCGGATACGCAGTATTTT
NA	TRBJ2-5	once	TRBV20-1	CSARDVRGGETQYF	TGCAGTGCTAGAGATGTTCGGGGCGGGGAGACCCAGTACTTC
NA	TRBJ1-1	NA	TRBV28	CASGLAYGANTEAFF	TGTGCCAGCGGCCTCGCATATGGAGCGAACACTGAAGCTTTCTTT
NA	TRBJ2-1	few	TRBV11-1	CASSFPGTNEQFF	TGTGCCAGCAGCTTTCCAGGGACCAATGAGCAGTTCTTC
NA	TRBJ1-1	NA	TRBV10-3	CAISESEWLPRRTNTEAFF	TGTGCCATCAGTGAGTCGGAATGGCTTCCAAGACGGACGAACACTGAAGCTTTCTTT
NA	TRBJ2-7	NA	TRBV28	CASSVGVTEYEQYF	TGTGCCAGCAGTGTTGGGGTAACGGAGTACGAGCAGTACTTC
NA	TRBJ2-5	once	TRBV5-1	CASSSRSFQKTQYF	TGCGCCAGCAGCTCCCGAAGTTTTCAAAAGACCCAGTACTTC
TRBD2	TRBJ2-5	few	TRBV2	CASTGTSGEIYQETQYF	TGTGCCAGCACTGGGACTAGCGGGGAGATTTACCAAGAGACCCAGTACTTC